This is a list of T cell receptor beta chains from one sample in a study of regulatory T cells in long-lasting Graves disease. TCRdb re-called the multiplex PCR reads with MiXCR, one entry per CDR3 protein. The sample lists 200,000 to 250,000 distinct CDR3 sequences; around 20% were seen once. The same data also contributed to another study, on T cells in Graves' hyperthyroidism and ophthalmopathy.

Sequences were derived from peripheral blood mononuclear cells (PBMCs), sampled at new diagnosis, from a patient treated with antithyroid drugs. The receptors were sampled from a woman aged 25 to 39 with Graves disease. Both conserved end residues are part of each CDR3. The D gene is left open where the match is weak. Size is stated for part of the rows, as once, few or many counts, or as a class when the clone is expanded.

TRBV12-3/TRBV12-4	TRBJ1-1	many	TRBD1	CASSPRVGGTANTEAFF	TGTGCCAGCAGTCCTAGGGTGGGGGGGACAGCGAACACTGAAGCTTTCTTT
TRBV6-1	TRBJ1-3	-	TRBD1	CASQDRGSGNTIYF	TGTGCCAGCCAGGACAGGGGATCTGGAAACACCATATATTTT
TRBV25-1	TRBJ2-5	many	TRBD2	CASSLGTSGQETQYF	TGTGCCAGCAGTCTCGGGACTAGCGGCCAAGAGACCCAGTACTTC
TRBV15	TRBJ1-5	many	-	CATSGGRVNQPQHF	TGTGCCACCAGCGGCGGCAGGGTGAATCAGCCCCAGCATTTT
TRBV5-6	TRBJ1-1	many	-	CASSRYMNTEAFF	TGTGCCAGCAGCCGATACATGAACACTGAAGCTTTCTTT
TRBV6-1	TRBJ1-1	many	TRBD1	CASSRERGRTEAFF	TGTGCCAGCAGTCGAGAAAGGGGGCGGACTGAAGCTTTCTTT
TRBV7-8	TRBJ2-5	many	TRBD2	CASSLPAGLAEETQYF	TGTGCCAGCAGCTTACCCGCGGGACTAGCTGAAGAGACCCAGTACTTC
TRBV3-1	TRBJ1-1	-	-	CASSQESGVTEAFF	TGTGCCAGCAGCCAAGAGAGCGGGGTGACTGAAGCTTTCTTT
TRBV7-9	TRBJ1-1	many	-	CASSLARGGNTEAFF	TGTGCCAGCAGCTTAGCTAGGGGAGGGAACACTGAAGCTTTCTTT
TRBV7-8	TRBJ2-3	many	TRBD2	CASSPAGVWEITDTQYF	TGTGCCAGCAGCCCCGCGGGGGTTTGGGAGATCACAGATACGCAGTATTTT
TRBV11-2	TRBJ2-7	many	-	CASSLGADYEQYF	TGTGCCAGCAGCTTAGGGGCAGATTACGAGCAGTACTTC
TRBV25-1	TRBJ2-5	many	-	CASSTGSQETQYF	TGTGCCAGCAGTACAGGTTCCCAAGAGACCCAGTACTTC
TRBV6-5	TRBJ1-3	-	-	CASSYSQGEKSGNTIYF	TGTGCCAGCAGTTACTCACAGGGTGAGAAGTCTGGAAACACCATATATTTT
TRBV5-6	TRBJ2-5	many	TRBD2	CASSLYGAGGPGTQYF	TGTGCCAGCAGCTTGTACGGAGCGGGAGGCCCGGGGACCCAGTACTTC
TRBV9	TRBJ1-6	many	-	CASSVRAGENSPLHF	TGTGCCAGCAGCGTCCGGGCAGGGGAAAATTCACCCCTCCACTTT
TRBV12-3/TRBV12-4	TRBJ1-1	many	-	CASSLQQGLVPEAFF	TGTGCCAGCAGTCTACAACAGGGCCTGGTTCCTGAAGCTTTCTTT
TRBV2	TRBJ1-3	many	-	CASSEGPFSGNTIYF	TGTGCCAGCAGTGAAGGTCCCTTCTCTGGAAACACCATATATTTT
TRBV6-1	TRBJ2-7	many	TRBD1	CASSRKPGQRYEQYF	TGTGCCAGCAGTCGCAAACCGGGACAGAGATACGAGCAGTACTTC
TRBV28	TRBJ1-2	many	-	CASSLRSQGYTF	TGTGCCAGCAGTTTACGTTCTCAAGGCTACACCTTC
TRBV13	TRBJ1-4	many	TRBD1	CASSLRDRAHGKLFF	TGTGCCAGCAGCTTAAGGGACAGGGCCCATGGAAAACTGTTTTTT
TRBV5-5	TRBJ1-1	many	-	CASRKGAGIRTEAFF	TGTGCCAGCAGGAAAGGGGCGGGGATTCGTACTGAAGCTTTCTTT
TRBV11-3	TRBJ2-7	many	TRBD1	CASTHRGKGYEQYF	TGTGCCAGCACCCACAGGGGGAAGGGGTACGAGCAGTACTTC
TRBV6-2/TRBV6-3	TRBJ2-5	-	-	CASSYPQETQYF	TGTGCCAGCAGTTACCCCCAAGAGACCCAGTACTTC
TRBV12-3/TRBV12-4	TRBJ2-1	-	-	CASSLAEGNDQCF	TGTGCCAGCAGTCTAGCCGAGGGTAATGATCAGTGCTTC
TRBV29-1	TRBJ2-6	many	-	CSVKDWGASGANVLTF	TGCAGCGTCAAAGATTGGGGAGCCTCTGGGGCCAACGTCCTGACTTTC
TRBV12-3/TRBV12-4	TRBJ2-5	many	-	CASSLKQGKETQYF	TGTGCCAGCAGTCTCAAACAGGGAAAAGAGACCCAGTACTTC
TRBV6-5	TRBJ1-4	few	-	CASSYPQVGEKLFF	TGTGCCAGCAGTTACCCCCAGGTTGGGGAAAAACTGTTTTTT